The source of this T cell receptor (beta chain) is a study of CD8 T cells in ankylosing spondylitis. Study conclusions and caveats: Matched synovial fluid from ankylosing spondylitis patients was reported to be enriched for disease-linked clones. A motif in TCR beta, a set of roughly eight highly homologous variants, appeared characteristic of ankylosing spondylitis blood.

This clonotype was seen only a few times. As yet, its antigen is unknown. As the method for making TCR beta libraries, quantitative 5'-RACE with molecular barcodes was used. In TCRdb, the 5' RACE reads were re-called with MiXCR into one record per CDR3 protein. The table has about 300,000 distinct CDR3 sequences, around a tenth seen once. The CDR3 has 14 residues. V was clipped by 1 base and J by 3 bases, with 8 bases between them. The chain joins TRBV12-3 or TRBV12-4 to TRBJ2-3; D gene ambiguous. The receptor comes from a female donor with ankylosing spondylitis or in good health (not recorded which). The sequencing sample was made of blood, either unsorted or a sorted T cell fraction (not recorded which). CDR3 in amino acids: CASSLGFLTDTQYF. CDR3 DNA: TGTGCCAGCAGTTTAGGGTTTTTGACAGATACGCAGTATTTT.